This is a list of T cell receptor beta chains from one sample in a study of blood T cell repertoires in COVID-19. Clones were sequenced by immunoSEQ multiplex PCR, and TCRdb holds only the in-frame ones, with some missing. The sample includes just over 300,000 clones, 80% to 90% of them seen just once. The specimen sequenced was PBMCs or T cells enriched from blood (not recorded which). The receptor set was obtained from a man aged 30 to 39 who had recovered from COVID-19. The CDR3 runs from the conserved cysteine through the conserved F or W. Each record gives: CDR3 protein, CDR3 DNA, clone size, D gene, J gene, V gene. D genes are given only for firm matches. Rows give clone size only sometimes, using once, few, many, or a class for an expanded clone.

CDR3: CASTQGGGAHTEAFF
DNA: TGTGCCAGCACTCAAGGGGGGGGTGCGCACACTGAAGCTTTCTTT
size: NA
D: NA
J: TRBJ1-1
V: TRBV3-1/TRBV3-2

CDR3: CSASRDRANTEAFF
DNA: TGCAGTGCTAGTAGAGACAGGGCGAACACTGAAGCTTTCTTT
size: NA
D: TRBD1
J: TRBJ1-1
V: TRBV20-1

CDR3: CATLQGPTGSYEQYF
DNA: TGTGCCACCCTACAGGGCCCCACGGGTTCCTACGAGCAGTACTTC
size: NA
D: NA
J: TRBJ2-7
V: TRBV10-3

CDR3: CSARRGGTDTQYF
DNA: TGCAGCGCCCGACGGGGGGGCACAGATACGCAGTATTTT
size: NA
D: TRBD2
J: TRBJ2-3
V: TRBV29-1

CDR3: CAWSEATSGGPTGELFF
DNA: TGTGCCTGGAGTGAAGCAACTAGCGGGGGGCCCACCGGGGAGCTGTTTTTT
size: once
D: TRBD2
J: TRBJ2-2
V: TRBV30

CDR3: CASSRRGAGNTIYF
DNA: TGCGCCAGCAGTCGGAGGGGAGCTGGAAACACCATATATTTT
size: NA
D: NA
J: TRBJ1-3
V: TRBV10-1

CDR3: CASSRTGGITNEKLFF
DNA: TGTGCCAGCAGTCGCACAGGGGGCATAACTAATGAAAAACTGTTTTTT
size: NA
D: TRBD1
J: TRBJ1-4
V: TRBV5-5

CDR3: CASSTKDWVFFDALPQHF
DNA: TGTGCCAGTAGTACAAAGGACTGGGTCTTTTTTGATGCGCTGCCCCAGCATTTT
size: NA
D: NA
J: TRBJ1-5
V: TRBV19

CDR3: CASSSGLRNEQFF
DNA: TGTGCCAGCAGCTCAGGACTTAGGAATGAGCAGTTCTTC
size: NA
D: NA
J: TRBJ2-1
V: TRBV9

CDR3: CASSSYSGNNSPLHF
DNA: TGTGCCAGCAGTTCCTACAGCGGAAATAATTCACCCCTCCACTTT
size: NA
D: NA
J: TRBJ1-6
V: TRBV6-5